The present T cell receptor (beta chain) was sequenced within a study of early T cells in non-severe SARS-CoV-2 infection. General study results and limits: Matching against VDJdb likely underestimated virus-specific expansions, favoring anti-spike CD8.

TCRdb re-called the 5' RACE reads through MiXCR, storing one row per CDR3 protein. Here the sample spans roughly 93,000 distinct CDR3 sequences, roughly 14% being singletons. Turning to this clonotype: The antigen is undetermined.

This clonotype originated in an adult who was a healthcare worker with PCR-confirmed SARS-CoV-2 infection or an uninfected control (not recorded which). The sample taken for sequencing was whole blood.

CDR3 in amino acids: CSALGQGDEQYV. CDR3 nucleotides: TGCAGTGCTCTAGGACAGGGTGACGAGCAGTACGTC. The V and J genes are TRBV20-1 and TRBJ2-7, with 8 bases that match TRBD1. The CDR3 has 12 residues. V lost 5 bases to trimming and J lost 5 bases; unmatched junction nucleotides: 5. Per the germline V gene, CDR1 is DFQATT and CDR2 is SNEGSKA (reference sequence).